Below, 27 T cell receptor beta chains from the same sample are listed, as sequenced in a study of blood T cell repertoires in COVID-19. Here immunoSEQ multiplex PCR was the method, and the copy in TCRdb shows in-frame clones only, minus some. This table has over 200,000 clones, about nine tenths appearing once. The sequenced material came from peripheral blood. These receptors originate from a woman aged 60-70 years with acute or convalescent COVID-19.

The chain has TRBV27 and TRBJ1-2, with D perhaps matching TRBD1 (5 bases). Between the trimmed V and J ends, which lost 7 bases and 1 base, there was a span of 22 bases. The CDR3 runs to 17 residues. Germline CDR1 and CDR2: MNHEY and SMNVEV (reference sequence). This CDR3 is CASKPWGTDDFNYGYTF. CDR3 nucleotide sequence: TGTGCCAGCAAGCCGTGGGGCACGGACGATTTTAACTATGGCTACACCTTC.

The chain employs TRBV4-3 and TRBJ2-1; weak D call: TRBD2 (6 bases). Between the trimmed V and J ends, which lost 3 bases and 4 bases, there was a span of 16 bases. Germline V gives CDR1 LGHNA, CDR2 YSLEER. The CDR3 totals 16 residues. The CDR3 loop reads CASSQKIGSLYNEQFF. The CDR3 bases are TGCGCCAGCAGCCAGAAAATCGGGAGCTTGTACAATGAGCAGTTCTTC.

This clone was counted once. The CDR3 here is CASRQTGQKLFF. CDR3 nucleotide sequence: TGTGCCAGCAGACAGACAGGGCAAAAACTGTTTTTT. The V call is TRBV27, the J call TRBJ1-4, with 7 bases aligning to TRBD1. Unmatched junction bases numbered 4, after V lost 6 bases and J lost 9 bases. Germline CDR1 reads MNHEY; CDR2 reads SMNVEV (reference sequence). The CDR3 runs 12 residues.

The chain carries TRBV6-4 and TRBJ2-2; D is perhaps TRBD2 (5 bases). V was pared by 6 bases and J by 5 bases, with 13 bases between. There are 14 residues in the CDR3. Germline CDR1 is MRHNA and CDR2 is SNTAGT. This CDR3 is CASSVTSGTGELFF. The CDR3 DNA sequence: TGTGCCAGCAGCGTTACCTCGGGGACCGGGGAGCTGTTTTTT.

The CDR3 coding sequence is TGTGCCAGCAGTGAAGGGACAGGGTTCAATTCACCCCTCCACTTT. This encodes CASSEGTGFNSPLHF. This chain links TRBV6-4 with TRBJ1-6; the match to TRBD1 covers 9 bases. The germline V gene encodes CDR1 MRHNA and CDR2 SNTAGT. V shed 3 bases, J shed 7 bases, and the junction held 4 bases outside the gene matches. The CDR3 spans 15 residues.

CDR3 loop: CASSWGGRDRPRKSSPLHF. The CDR3 bases are TGTGCCAGCAGCTGGGGAGGCCGGGACAGGCCTAGAAAGTCTTCACCCCTCCACTTT. The rearrangement links TRBV5-6 to TRBJ1-6; TRBD1 matches at 8 bases. The V gene's germline CDR1 is SGHDT and CDR2 YYEEEE. The CDR3 has 19 amino acids. Losses at the gene ends were 3 bases for V and 9 bases for J; bases not matched to a gene: 20.

The chain carries TRBV3-1 (or the pseudogene TRBV3-2) and TRBJ2-1; 8 bases are a match to TRBD2. V shed 4 bases and J 5 bases; nucleotides not matched to a gene: 1. This CDR3 is 13 amino acids long. Germline-derived CDR1 and CDR2 are LGHDT and YNNKEL (reference sequence). CDR3 bases: TGTGCCAGCAGCCCACTAGCGGACAATGAGCAGTTCTTC. This gives the protein CASSPLADNEQFF.

The sample holds many counts of this clone. The chain employs TRBV28 and TRBJ1-5, with 7 bases matching TRBD1. V lost 3 bases and J lost 4; bases outside the gene matches: 6. CDR1 is MDHEN, CDR2 SYDVKM, per germline. This CDR3 has 15 amino acids. The CDR3 spells CASSFTGARNQPQHF. In nucleotides, the CDR3 is TGTGCCAGCAGTTTTACAGGGGCTAGGAATCAGCCCCAGCATTTT.

The gene calls are TRBV3-1 (or the pseudogene TRBV3-2) and TRBJ1-5; unclear D gene. CDR1 LGHDT and CDR2 YNNKEL come from the germline V gene (reference sequence). CDR3 length: 16 residues. Trimming pared 0 bases from V and 0 bases from J, leaving 9 bases between. The CDR3 spells CASSQDYSYSNQPQHF. The CDR3 coding sequence is TGTGCCAGCAGCCAAGACTACAGCTATAGCAATCAGCCCCAGCATTTT.

V gene TRBV2 combines with J gene TRBJ1-2; no clear D. The CDR3 contains 12 residues. From germline, CDR1 is SNHLY and CDR2 FYNNEI. Trimming pared 6 bases from V and 2 bases from J, leaving 7 bases between. Here the CDR3 DNA reads TGTGCCAGCAGAGAACAGAACTATGGCTACACCTTC. Protein product: CASREQNYGYTF. Based on the CDR3 plus reference TRBV2 and TRBJ1-2, the full variable domain is EPEVTQTPSHQVTQMGQEVILRCVPISNHLYFYWYRQILGQKVEFLVSFYNNEISEKSEIFDDQFSVERPDGSNFTLKIRSTKLEDSAMYFCASREQNYGYTFGSGTRLTVV.

The chain joins TRBV7-2 to TRBJ1-6, with TRBD1 matching over 11 bases. Per germline, CDR1 SGHTA and CDR2 FQGNSA. CDR3 length equals 13 residues. Unmatched junction bases numbered 3, after V lost 10 bases and J lost 7 bases. The CDR3 DNA reads TGTGCCACGCGGGACAGGGGGAATTCACCCCTCCACTTT. This sequence encodes CATRDRGNSPLHF.

The rearrangement joins TRBV5-1 to TRBJ1-1; D uncertain. V was cut by 2 bases and J by 1 base, with 6 bases left in between. This CDR3 is 13 amino acids long. CDR1 is SGHRS, CDR2 YFSETQ, per germline. This CDR3 is CASSFWQNTEAFF. The DNA for the CDR3 is TGCGCCAGCAGCTTTTGGCAGAACACTGAAGCTTTCTTT.

The chain couples TRBV12-3 or TRBV12-4 to TRBJ2-3, with D possibly matching TRBD2 (7 bases). The ends were cut back, 5 bases at V and 5 bases at J, with 8 bases in the middle. The CDR3 contains 12 residues. This CDR3 reads CASSRGGDTQYF. The CDR3 bases are TGTGCCAGCAGTAGGGGGGGAGATACGCAGTATTTT.

J is TRBJ1-2 and V is TRBV6-5, with no clear D. The CDR3 spans 13 residues. Trimming took off 4 bases at V and 8 bases at J, with 14 bases between the two ends. Germline loops: CDR1 MNHEY, CDR2 SVGAGI. This CDR3 is CASSSNPARGYTF. For the CDR3, the DNA is TGTGCCAGCAGTTCCAACCCTGCGAGGGGCTACACCTTC.

This sequence joins TRBV2 and TRBJ2-2, with TRBD2 matching over 9 bases. This CDR3 spans 15 amino acids. J was trimmed by 1 base and V by 4 bases; bases with no gene match: 1. Looked up from germline, CDR1 is SNHLY and CDR2 is FYNNEI. The CDR3 DNA reads TGTGCCAGCAGTGGACTAGCGGTGAACACCGGGGAGCTGTTTTTT. It codes for CASSGLAVNTGELFF.

This clone showed up just a few times. V gene TRBV29-1 combines with J gene TRBJ2-7; D is perhaps TRBD1 (8 bases). The CDR3 has 13 amino acids. Trimming cost V 7 bases and J 1 base, with 14 bases left between them. Germline V gene data show CDR1 as SQVTM and CDR2 as ANQGSEA. Here the CDR3 DNA reads TGCAGCGATACAGGGGGGGATTCCTACGAGCAGTACTTC. This gives the protein CSDTGGDSYEQYF.

The V call is TRBV19, the J call TRBJ2-5; tentatively, D is TRBD1 (6 bases). The CDR3 length is 16 residues. V was clipped by 1 base and J by 2 bases, with 14 bases between them. CDR1 and CDR2 (germline): LNHDA, SQIVND (reference sequence). In DNA, the CDR3 is TGTGCCAGTAGTATAGCCCAGGGGCGAACACAAGAGACCCAGTACTTC. It is translated as CASSIAQGRTQETQYF.

The genes are TRBV10-3 and TRBJ1-5; the D gene is possibly TRBD1 (6 bases). Germline CDR1 is ENHRY and CDR2 is SYGVKD. The germline V and J ends were trimmed by 11 bases and 4 bases, with 18 bases remaining between them. This CDR3 is built from 14 residues. In nucleotides, the CDR3 is TGTGCCTCCGGGTCAGGGGCGACTAATCAGCCCCAGCATTTT. Amino acid sequence: CASGSGATNQPQHF.

The chain is built from TRBV12-3 or TRBV12-4 and TRBJ1-2, with D maybe TRBD1 (6 bases). This CDR3 spans 13 amino acids. V was trimmed by 3 bases and J by 5 bases, leaving 10 bases between them. CDR3 DNA sequence: TGTGCCAGCAGTTTTGGGGACATGTATGGCTACACCTTC. It encodes CASSFGDMYGYTF.

This clone appeared a single time. The V and J genes are TRBV18 and TRBJ1-3; D possibly corresponds to TRBD1 (6 bases). The CDR3 has 16 amino acids. The germline gives CDR1 KGHSH, CDR2 LQKENI. The ends were cut back, 6 bases at V and 0 bases at J, with 15 bases in the middle. In DNA form, the CDR3 reads TGTGCCAGCTCCCCTCAGGGGTCTCCCTCTGGAAACACCATATATTTT. This encodes CASSPQGSPSGNTIYF. Looking up the rest from reference TRBV18 and TRBJ1-3 gives the full variable domain: NAGVMQNPRHLVRRRGQEARLRCSPMKGHSHVYWYRQLPEEGLKFMVYLQKENIIDESGMPKERFSAEFPKEGPSILRIQQVVRGDSAAYFCASSPQGSPSGNTIYFGEGSWLTVV.

The V gene is TRBV28, the J gene TRBJ1-2; D gene uncertain. V was cut by 2 bases and J by 5 bases, with 15 bases left in between. CDR1 and CDR2 from the germline V gene are MDHEN and SYDVKM. The CDR3 consists of 15 residues. The CDR3 nucleotides read TGTGCCAGCAGTTTAGAGGTTGGAGGAAGGTATGGCTACACCTTC. This sequence encodes CASSLEVGGRYGYTF.

This clone was recorded only once. The chain couples TRBV11-3 to TRBJ2-5; D is possibly TRBD1 (5 bases). In germline, CDR1 is SGHNT, CDR2 YENEEA. V lost 3 bases and J lost 0, with 8 bases in between. The CDR3 has 14 residues. DNA of the CDR3: TGTGCCAGCAGCTTGGGCAGGGACCAAGAGACCCAGTACTTC. Its translation: CASSLGRDQETQYF.

This chain connects TRBV27 to TRBJ2-3, with 8 bases aligning to TRBD1. This CDR3 comprises 15 residues. V gave up 2 bases and J gave up 2 bases; unmatched junction bases: 3. CDR1 and CDR2 (germline): MNHEY, SMNVEV (reference sequence). This chain's CDR3 is CASSLRDRTTDTQYF. CDR3 nucleotides: TGTGCCAGCAGTTTAAGGGACAGGACCACAGATACGCAGTATTTT.

The CDR3: CASSETGNTEAFF. As DNA, the CDR3 is TGTGCCAGCAGCGAGACAGGGAACACTGAAGCTTTCTTT. The V call is TRBV11-3, the J call TRBJ1-1; D is perhaps TRBD1 (6 bases). Trimming took 5 bases from V and 1 from J, leaving 8 bases between them. Germline values: CDR1 SGHNT, CDR2 YENEEA. The CDR3 sequence is 13 residues long.

The rearrangement uses TRBV29-1 and TRBJ2-3; 7 nucleotides agree with TRBD2. Losses at the gene ends were 6 bases for V and 0 bases for J; bases not matched to a gene: 3. The germline V gene encodes CDR1 SQVTM and CDR2 ANQGSEA. The CDR3 is 13 amino acids. The CDR3: CSVASGSTDTQYF. In nucleotides, the CDR3 is TGCAGCGTCGCTAGCGGAAGCACAGATACGCAGTATTTT.

The V call is TRBV5-1, the J call TRBJ1-3; D ambiguous. Trimming took off 1 base at V and 4 bases at J, with 12 bases between the two ends. This CDR3 contains 15 residues. CDR1 SGHRS and CDR2 YFSETQ come from the germline V gene. The CDR3 DNA reads TGCGCCAGCAGCTTGTATGGGGAGGCGGGAAACACCATATATTTT. The encoded protein is CASSLYGEAGNTIYF.

The gene calls are TRBV2 and TRBJ2-7, with 7 bases matching TRBD2. V lost 8 bases and J lost 5; bases outside the gene matches: 9. The CDR3 extends over 13 amino acids. Germline loops: CDR1 SNHLY, CDR2 FYNNEI. In DNA form, the CDR3 reads TGTGCCAGCCTTGGGGGGGGAATCCACGAGCAGTACTTC. This codes for CASLGGGIHEQYF.